The present entry profiles one T cell receptor beta chain with its context. The data were obtained in a study of blood T cell repertoires in COVID-19. Data came from immunoSEQ multiplex PCR; TCRdb stores just in-frame clones and leaves some out. Among fewer than 150,000 clones listed, over 75% were seen once. The clonotype originates from a man aged 50 to 60 in a cohort exposed to, infected with or recovered from COVID-19 (not recorded which). Material: PBMCs or T cells enriched from blood (not recorded which).

As DNA, the CDR3 is TGTGCCAGCAGTTCCGAGGGGGTCGGAGAGACCCAGTACTTC. Its translation: CASSSEGVGETQYF. This chain connects TRBV6-5 to TRBJ2-5; D is perhaps TRBD1 (6 bases). CDR3 length: 14 amino acids. V lost 4 bases and J lost 4, with 13 bases in between. Per the germline V gene, CDR1 is MNHEY and CDR2 is SVGAGI.